This record looks at one T cell receptor beta chain sequence and its context. What it binds is unknown. This specimen comes from a study of OX40 agonist ivuxolimab in advanced cancers. Background on the study: An agonistic human IgG2 monoclonal antibody against OX40 (CD134) was given. Checkpoint inhibitors had been given previously to roughly 36% of patients. Study-level results: Blood T cells, both CD4+ and CD8+, expanded clonally by week 6 at 0.1 to 3.0 mg/kg.

The protocol was immunoSEQ multiplex PCR, while the TCRdb copy is restricted to in-frame clones and leaves out a portion. The data show some 51,000 clones, with around 87% seen just once and roughly 15% held by the top ten. No patient had autoimmune disease or received systemic immunosuppression. This TCR came from an adult with an advanced solid tumor such as melanoma, head and neck, liver or kidney cancer. The source was CD4+ or CD8+ T cells sorted from blood, collected in a trial of the OX40 agonist ivuxolimab.

The CDR3 sequence: CASSHGSSGPGEQYF. DNA for the CDR3: TGCGCCAGCAGCCATGGGTCTAGCGGGCCTGGGGAGCAGTACTTC. The V call is TRBV5-1, the J call TRBJ2-7; TRBD2 agrees at 8 bases. This CDR3 spans 15 amino acids. Germline trimming cut 4 bases from V and 7 bases from J; bases unmatched to any gene: 13. Germline loops: CDR1 SGHRS, CDR2 YFSETQ.